The rows below give T cell receptor beta chains drawn from one sample of a study of response to subunit inactivated influenza vaccine. Each CDR3 protein gets one entry after TCRdb re-called the RT-PCR reads with MiXCR. The sample records about 800,000 distinct CDR3 sequences, less than 25% being singletons. The sample was PBMCs from blood, taken 4 to 6 days after vaccination. These receptors were taken from a man in his fifties or sixties who received an inactivated influenza vaccine. The CDR3 runs from the conserved cysteine through the conserved F or W. A D gene is named only where the DNA matches it firmly. Size is stated for part of the rows, as once, few or many counts, or as a class when the clone is expanded.

.	TRBD1	TRBJ2-1	TRBV5-6	CASSPITGGGYNEQFF	TGTGCCAGCAGCCCCATTACAGGGGGCGGCTACAATGAGCAGTTCTTC
.	TRBD2	TRBJ2-3	TRBV2	CASTPELAPSTDTQYF	TGTGCCAGCACCCCGGAACTAGCGCCGAGCACAGATACGCAGTATTTT
.	TRBD1	TRBJ1-6	TRBV20-1	CSARSMTGQAASPLHF	TGCAGTGCTAGATCAATGACGGGACAGGCCGCTTCACCCCTCCACTTT
few	TRBD1	TRBJ2-7	TRBV7-9	CASSLRTGTINEQYF	TGTGCCAGCAGCTTGAGGACAGGAACGATCAACGAGCAGTACTTC
few	TRBD1	TRBJ2-2	TRBV5-1	CASSLSGTGDTGELFF	TGCGCCAGCAGCTTGTCCGGGACAGGGGACACCGGGGAGCTGTTTTTT
.	TRBD1	TRBJ2-7	TRBV6-2/TRBV6-3	CASRQGFTYEQYF	TGTGCCAGCAGACAGGGGTTTACCTACGAGCAGTACTTC
few	TRBD1	TRBJ1-2	TRBV7-2	CASSFLRDSAVNGYTF	TGTGCCAGCAGCTTCCTCCGGGACAGTGCCGTGAATGGCTACACCTTC
.	.	TRBJ2-3	TRBV25-1	CASSMGMSTDTQYF	TGTGCCAGCAGTATGGGCATGAGCACAGATACGCAGTATTTT
.	TRBD2	TRBJ2-7	TRBV19	CASSGGLAGAFYEQYF	TGTGCCAGTAGTGGAGGACTAGCGGGAGCCTTCTACGAGCAGTACTTC
.	.	TRBJ1-4	TRBV14	CASSQRTGREKLFF	TGTGCCAGCAGCCAACGGACCGGGAGAGAAAAACTGTTTTTT
.	TRBD2	TRBJ2-7	TRBV5-1	CASRKLAGHYEQYF	TGCGCCAGCCGTAAACTAGCGGGACACTACGAGCAGTACTTC
.	TRBD2	TRBJ2-1	TRBV20-1	CSAPKGGLAGGEQFF	TGCAGTGCTCCGAAAGGTGGACTAGCGGGGGGGGAGCAGTTCTTC
.	TRBD1	TRBJ2-5	TRBV29-1	CSAGLTGGSETQYF	TGCAGCGCCGGCCTGACAGGGGGGTCGGAGACCCAGTACTTC
few	.	TRBJ2-2	TRBV7-8	CASSLRPGVGGELFF	TGTGCCAGCAGCTTAAGACCCGGGGTAGGCGGGGAGCTGTTTTTT
.	.	TRBJ2-5	TRBV4-1	CASSQGEALRRETQYF	TGCGCCAGCAGCCAGGGGGAGGCTCTTCGGCGGGAGACCCAGTACTTC
.	TRBD2	TRBJ2-7	TRBV18	CASSPYGTNSYEQYF	TGTGCCAGCTCACCATACGGGACTAACTCCTACGAGCAGTACTTC
.	.	TRBJ2-2	TRBV12-3/TRBV12-4	CASTFGLFLNTGELFF	TGTGCCAGCACCTTTGGACTCTTCCTGAACACCGGGGAGCTGTTTTTT
.	.	TRBJ2-1	TRBV4-2	CASSQEGGRVLGNEQFF	TGTGCCAGCAGCCAAGAGGGCGGCAGGGTTCTGGGCAATGAGCAGTTCTTC